The 8 T cell receptor beta chains in this list originate from one sample, sequenced in a study of Graves' ophthalmopathy and Graves' hyperthyroidism. The study amplified TCR beta CDR3 regions using RNA transcripts. After a first-round RT-PCR with HTBI primers, a second-round multiplex PCR was run. MiXCR, run by TCRdb on the multiplex PCR reads, gives a single entry per CDR3 protein. In the table there are just over 600,000 distinct CDR3 sequences, about 24% of which are singletons. Source material: peripheral blood. These receptors were obtained from a woman between 18 and 29 years old with stable Graves' hyperthyroidism. Some clones in this sample may be carry-over from other donors' samples.

Only a few counts were recorded for this clonotype. A read error is possible here, since a much larger clone lies one base away. The conserved closing phenylalanine or tryptophan is absent in this CDR3, likely reflecting a read error. The chain combines TRBV6-1 with TRBJ1-3; the D gene is possibly TRBD1 (5 bases). This CDR3 has 14 residues. The germline V gene has CDR1 MNHNS and CDR2 SASEGT. V was pared by 6 bases and J by 2 bases, with 11 bases between. CDR3 bases: TGTGCCAGCAGCTCAGGGATTACTGGAAACACCATATATATT. This translates into CASSSGITGNTIYI.

The table lists this clonotype with many counts. The chain couples TRBV24-1 to TRBJ2-5, with 10 bases that match TRBD2. This CDR3 has 15 residues. Germline CDR1 KGHDR, CDR2 SFDVKD. The ends lost 3 bases at V and 4 bases at J; junction bases unmatched: 4. The DNA of the CDR3 is TGTGCCACCAGTGATATAAGCGGGGGGGCAGAGACCCAGTACTTC. Its protein is CATSDISGGAETQYF.

At least ten counts were recorded for this clonotype. V gene TRBV7-2 combines with J gene TRBJ2-4; maybe TRBD1 (5 bases). This CDR3 is 15 amino acids long. The germline V and J ends were trimmed by 4 bases and 1 base, with 11 bases remaining between them. The V gene's germline CDR1 is SGHTA and CDR2 FQGNSA. The CDR3 DNA follows: TGTGCCAGCAGCTCCCGCAGGGCGGCCAAAAACATTCAGTACTTC. This encodes CASSSRRAAKNIQYF.

There are many counts of this clonotype. The V gene is TRBV27, the J gene TRBJ1-1, with D uncertain. V was clipped by 6 bases and J by 0 bases, with 14 bases between them. This CDR3 spans 15 amino acids. CDR1 MNHEY and CDR2 SMNVEV come from the germline V gene (reference sequence). CDR3 DNA: TGTGCCAGCAGCTCTAATATAATTATGAACACTGAAGCTTTCTTT. It codes for CASSSNIIMNTEAFF.

This clonotype was observed many times. The chain carries TRBV7-9 and TRBJ2-2, with a possible D match to TRBD1 (5 bases). Between the trimmed V and J ends, which lost 2 bases and 4 bases, there was a span of 8 bases. This CDR3 has 14 amino acids. Germline loops: CDR1 SEHNR, CDR2 FQNEAQ (reference sequence). As DNA, the CDR3 is TGTGCCAGCAGCTTAACGCAGGGCACCGGGGAGCTGTTTTTT. Translating gives CASSLTQGTGELFF. The full variable domain, completed using reference TRBV7-9 and TRBJ2-2, is DTGVSQNPRHKITKRGQNVTFRCDPISEHNRLYWYRQTLGQGPEFLTYFQNEAQLEKSRLLSDRFSAERPKGSFSTLEIQRTEQGDSAMYLCASSLTQGTGELFFGEGSRLTVL.

This chain links TRBV7-3 with TRBJ1-1; 9 positions match TRBD1. Germline assignment: CDR1 SGHTA and CDR2 FQGTGA. V shed 3 bases and J 6 bases; nucleotides not matched to a gene: 5. The CDR3 runs to 14 residues. DNA of the CDR3: TGTGCCAGCAGCTTGACAGGGGGAACGGCTGAAGCTTTCTTT. This translates into CASSLTGGTAEAFF.

This chain joins TRBV12-3 or TRBV12-4 and TRBJ1-2, with D perhaps matching TRBD1 (6 bases). The CDR3 consists of 14 residues. Deletions cut 6 bases from V and 4 bases from J, with 15 bases between. CDR3 in amino acids: CASRPGLQGYGYTF. In nucleotides, the CDR3 is TGTGCCAGCAGGCCCGGTTTACAGGGCTATGGCTACACCTTC.

This sequence joins TRBV25-1 and TRBJ2-4, with TRBD1 as a possible D gene (6 bases). Trimming left V 4 bases short and J 9 bases short, with 16 bases between. Germline values: CDR1 MGHDK, CDR2 SYGVNS. The CDR3 extends over 14 amino acids. The DNA of the CDR3 is TGTGCCAGCAGTGGGTGGGGGCGCGGAGGCATTCAGTACTTC. It yields the protein CASSGWGRGGIQYF. The variable domain in full, with the rest retrieved from reference TRBV25-1 and TRBJ2-4, is EADIYQTPRYLVIGTGKKITLECSQTMGHDKMYWYQQDPGMELHLIHYSYGVNSTEKGDLSSESTVSRIRTEHFPLTLESARPSHTSQYLCASSGWGRGGIQYFGAGTRLSVL.